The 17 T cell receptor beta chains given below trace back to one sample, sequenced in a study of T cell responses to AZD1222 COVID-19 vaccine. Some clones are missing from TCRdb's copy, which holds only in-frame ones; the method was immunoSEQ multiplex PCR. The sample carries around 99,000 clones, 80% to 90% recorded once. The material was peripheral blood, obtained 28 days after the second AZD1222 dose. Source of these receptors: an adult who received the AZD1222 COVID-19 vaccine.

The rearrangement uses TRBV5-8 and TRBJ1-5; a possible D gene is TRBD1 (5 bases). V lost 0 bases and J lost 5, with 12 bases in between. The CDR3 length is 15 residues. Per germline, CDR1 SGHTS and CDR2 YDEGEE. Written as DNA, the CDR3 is TGTGCCAGCAGCTTGGCGCAGGGTTGGGATCAGCCCCAGCATTTT. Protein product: CASSLAQGWDQPQHF.

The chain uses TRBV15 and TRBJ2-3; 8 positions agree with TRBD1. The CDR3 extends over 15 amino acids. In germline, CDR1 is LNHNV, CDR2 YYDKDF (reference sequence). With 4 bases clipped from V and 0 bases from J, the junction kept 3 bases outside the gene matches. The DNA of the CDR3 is TGTGCCACCAGCACCCGGGACAGGAGCACAGATACGCAGTATTTT. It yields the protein CATSTRDRSTDTQYF.

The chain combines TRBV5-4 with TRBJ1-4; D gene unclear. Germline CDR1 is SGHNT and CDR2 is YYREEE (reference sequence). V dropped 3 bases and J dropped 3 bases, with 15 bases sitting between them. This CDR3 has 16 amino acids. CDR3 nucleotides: TGTGCCAGCAGCTCCCAAGCAGGAGGGTCTAATGAAAAACTGTTTTTT. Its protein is CASSSQAGGSNEKLFF.

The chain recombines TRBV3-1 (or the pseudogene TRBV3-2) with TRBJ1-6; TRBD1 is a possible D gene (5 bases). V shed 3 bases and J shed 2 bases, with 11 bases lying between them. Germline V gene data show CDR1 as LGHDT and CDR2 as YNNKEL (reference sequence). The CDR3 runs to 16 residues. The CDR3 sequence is CASSQGDSAYNSPLHF. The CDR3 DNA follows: TGTGCCAGCAGCCAGGGTGACAGTGCCTATAATTCACCCCTCCACTTT.

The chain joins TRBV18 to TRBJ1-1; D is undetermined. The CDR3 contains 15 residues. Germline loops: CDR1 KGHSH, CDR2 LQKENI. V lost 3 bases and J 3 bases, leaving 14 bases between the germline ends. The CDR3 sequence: CASSPMSSDDTEAFF. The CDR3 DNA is TGTGCCAGCTCACCGATGTCGAGTGATGACACTGAAGCTTTCTTT. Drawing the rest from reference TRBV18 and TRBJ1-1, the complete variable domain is NAGVMQNPRHLVRRRGQEARLRCSPMKGHSHVYWYRQLPEEGLKFMVYLQKENIIDESGMPKERFSAEFPKEGPSILRIQQVVRGDSAAYFCASSPMSSDDTEAFFGQGTRLTVV.

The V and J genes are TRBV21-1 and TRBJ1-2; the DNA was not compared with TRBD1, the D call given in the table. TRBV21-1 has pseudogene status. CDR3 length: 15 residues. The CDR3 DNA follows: TGTGCCAGCAGCGACGGGACAGGGGTTGTCTATGGCTACACCTTC. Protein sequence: CASSDGTGVVYGYTF.

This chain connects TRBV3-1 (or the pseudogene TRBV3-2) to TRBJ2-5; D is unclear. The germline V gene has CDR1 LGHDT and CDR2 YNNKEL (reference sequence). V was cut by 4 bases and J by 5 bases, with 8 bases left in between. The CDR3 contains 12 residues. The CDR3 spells CASSPLGETQYF. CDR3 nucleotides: TGTGCCAGCAGCCCGCTCGGGGAGACCCAGTACTTC.

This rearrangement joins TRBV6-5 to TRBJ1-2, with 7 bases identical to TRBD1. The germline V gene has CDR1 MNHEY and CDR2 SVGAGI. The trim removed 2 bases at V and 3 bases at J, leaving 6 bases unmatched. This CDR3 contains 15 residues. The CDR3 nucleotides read TGTGCCAGCAGTTACAGACCTACAGGGGACTATGGCTACACCTTC. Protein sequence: CASSYRPTGDYGYTF.

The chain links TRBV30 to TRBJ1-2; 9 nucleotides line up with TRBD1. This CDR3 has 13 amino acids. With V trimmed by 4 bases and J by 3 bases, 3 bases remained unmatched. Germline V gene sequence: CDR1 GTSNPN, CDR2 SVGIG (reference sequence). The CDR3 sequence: CAWIRDRDYGYTF. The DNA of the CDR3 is TGTGCCTGGATCCGGGACAGGGACTATGGCTACACCTTC.

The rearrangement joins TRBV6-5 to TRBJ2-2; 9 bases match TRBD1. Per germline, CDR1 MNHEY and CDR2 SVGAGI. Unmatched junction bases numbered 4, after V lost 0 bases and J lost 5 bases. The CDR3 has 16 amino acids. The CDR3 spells CASSYSGTGLTGELFF. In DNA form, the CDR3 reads TGTGCCAGCAGTTACTCTGGGACAGGGTTAACCGGGGAGCTGTTTTTT.

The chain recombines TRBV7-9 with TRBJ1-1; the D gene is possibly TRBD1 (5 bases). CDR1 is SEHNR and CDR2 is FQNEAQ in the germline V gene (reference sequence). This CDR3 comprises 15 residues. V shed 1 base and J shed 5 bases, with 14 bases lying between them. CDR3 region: CASSLDQGGLTEAFF. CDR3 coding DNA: TGTGCCAGCAGCTTAGATCAGGGCGGACTGACTGAAGCTTTCTTT.

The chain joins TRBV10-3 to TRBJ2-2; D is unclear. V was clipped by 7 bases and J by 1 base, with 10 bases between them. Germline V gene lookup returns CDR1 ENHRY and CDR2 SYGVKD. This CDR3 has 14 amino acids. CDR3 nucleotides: TGTGCCATCAAGGCTACAGAGAACACCGGGGAGCTGTTTTTT. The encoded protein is CAIKATENTGELFF.

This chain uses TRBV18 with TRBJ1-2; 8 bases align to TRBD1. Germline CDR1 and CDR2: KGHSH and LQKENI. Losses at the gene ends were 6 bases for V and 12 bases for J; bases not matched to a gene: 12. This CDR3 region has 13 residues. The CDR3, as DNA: TGTGCCAGCTCCCCGAGCGAGACAGGGGTGAACACCTTC. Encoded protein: CASSPSETGVNTF.

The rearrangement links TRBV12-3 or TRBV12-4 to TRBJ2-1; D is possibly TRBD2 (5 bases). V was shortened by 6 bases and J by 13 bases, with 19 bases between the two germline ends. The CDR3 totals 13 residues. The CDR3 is CASSPPAGREQFF. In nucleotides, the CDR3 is TGTGCCAGCAGCCCCCCGGCGGGCAGAGAACAGTTCTTC.

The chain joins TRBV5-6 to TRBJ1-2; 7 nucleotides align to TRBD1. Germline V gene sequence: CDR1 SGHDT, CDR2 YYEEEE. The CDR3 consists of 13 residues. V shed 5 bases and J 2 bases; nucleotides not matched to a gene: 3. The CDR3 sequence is CASRLQGNYGYTF. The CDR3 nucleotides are TGTGCCAGCAGATTACAGGGGAACTATGGCTACACCTTC.

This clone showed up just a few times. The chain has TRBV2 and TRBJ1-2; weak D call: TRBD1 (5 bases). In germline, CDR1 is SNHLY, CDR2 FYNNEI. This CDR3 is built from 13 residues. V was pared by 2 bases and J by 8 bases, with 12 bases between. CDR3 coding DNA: TGTGCCAGCAGTGAAATAGGAGACAGAGGCTACACCTTC. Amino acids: CASSEIGDRGYTF.

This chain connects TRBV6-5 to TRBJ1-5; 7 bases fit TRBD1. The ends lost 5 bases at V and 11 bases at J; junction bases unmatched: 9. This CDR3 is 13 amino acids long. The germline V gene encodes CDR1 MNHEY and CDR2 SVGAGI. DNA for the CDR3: TGTGCCAGCAGTCAACAGGGGCTCGGGGCCCAGCATTTT. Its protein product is CASSQQGLGAQHF.